A selection of T cell receptor beta chains follows, all from one sample in a study of blood T cells in healthy people across ages. TCRdb ran MiXCR on the 5' RACE reads and lists one entry per CDR3 protein. The profile shows roughly 500,000 distinct CDR3 sequences, less than 25% of them singletons. Separately, the same data were catalogued under a study of T cells of mothers and their children.

Specimen: blood. These receptors came from a boy younger than 18 in good health. Both conserved end residues are trimmed from each CDR3. The order of the fields is J gene, D gene, V gene, CDR3 protein. D genes are given only for firm matches.

>TRBJ1-4|TRBD1|TRBV9
ASSPEGRLRGLDEKLF
>TRBJ1-6|.|TRBV7-2
ASSLTLSYSPLH
>TRBJ2-1|.|TRBV2
ASSELWGRGTYNEQF
>TRBJ1-1|.|TRBV29-1
GVMNTEAF
>TRBJ2-5|TRBD2|TRBV7-2
ASSLAGKLAGAFETQY
>TRBJ2-7|.|TRBV29-1
SVGRTSYEQY
>TRBJ1-6|.|TRBV4-3
ASSQDYGRSPLH
>TRBJ2-3|TRBD2|TRBV4-3
ASSQIAGPPADTQY
>.|.|TRBV28
ASSPQRALFSYEQY
>TRBJ1-2|TRBD1|TRBV3-1
ASSLRTGRLGYT
>TRBJ2-7|TRBD2|TRBV29-1
SVEVTSGTVGQY
>TRBJ1-5|TRBD1|TRBV7-2
ASSSTGRGSWPQH
>TRBJ2-7|TRBD1|TRBV5-1
ASGTGGRTYEQY
>TRBJ2-5|TRBD2|TRBV7-2
ASSLGPSGRAREEQY
>.|.|TRBV4-3
ASSQEEGGGYSYEQY
>TRBJ2-3|.|TRBV5-6
ASSLGSRPSTDTQY
>TRBJ2-5|TRBD2|TRBV3-1
ASSQALAGETQY
>TRBJ2-1|.|TRBV29-1
SVEGAGSYNEQF
>TRBJ2-1|.|TRBV5-1
ASSYGRVYNEQF
>TRBJ1-6|.|TRBV7-6
ASEGYNSPLH
>TRBJ2-5|.|TRBV5-1
ASSLASMEETQY
>TRBJ2-2|TRBD2|TRBV25-1
ASSDLTSGRENTGELF
>TRBJ1-1|.|TRBV4-2
ASSRDNTEAF
>TRBJ2-5|.|TRBV7-2
ASSLALGFQETQY
>TRBJ2-5|.|TRBV6-2/TRBV6-3
ASSYSPGRRYQETQY